This TCR beta chain was profiled in a study of shared clonotypes between healthy human individuals (dated by TCRdb to between 2020 and 2021). With respect to the entire study: A couple of women and a few men aged 18 to 49 years were included in the cohort. For each donor, CD4 naive and CD4 memory were each given three plates, CD8 naive was given two plates, and CD8 memory was given one plate. The study deeply sequenced blood TCR repertoires of about five healthy adults to estimate repertoire size and the extent of clonotype sharing between individuals. To increase sequencing depth and limit assay-specific biases, TCR repertoire library preparation and sequencing were carried out by different laboratories using diverse techniques. Per donor, leukapheresis produced somewhere between about 0.9 and 9.5 billion PBMCs.

The CDR3 covers 14 residues, taking in both the cysteine and the phenylalanine. Only CDR3 DNA is held: 42 bases, read in frame from base 1. Based on the germline V gene, the CDR1 and CDR2 sequences are MRHNA and SNTAGT. The germline V end is reduced by 5 bases and the J end by 4 bases; junction bases left unmatched: 5. Donors were healthy HIV-negative adults with no recently reported acute infections or vaccinations. Only Caucasian adults living in Nashville, Tennessee, USA were represented among the donors. CD4+ T cells were enriched through magnetic negative selection, after which naive cells were positively selected on CD45RA and the remaining negative fraction served as the memory subset. After blood collection by leukapheresis, PBMCs were isolated using Ficoll-Histopaque density gradient centrifugation and then cryopreserved in the vapor phase of liquid nitrogen. Analytical flow cytometry was used to check the purity and quantity of each magnetically sorted T cell population. Genomic DNA was isolated from every sorted fraction and measured by UV absorbance on a Nanodrop 2000c.

Points the paper makes about the study in general: Compared with non-shared clonotypes, clonotypes shared by all four sorted-subset donors had higher generation probabilities. Even with the large sequencing depth, rarefaction of the sorted-subset datasets indicated that sequencing was incomplete. Sampling was limited to blood, and TCR repertoires in tissue likely differ from TCR repertoires in blood. Across a few donors, approximately 4.6% of naive CD4, over 3% of naive CD8, about 2.3% of memory CD4, and approximately 0.4% of memory CD8 clonotypes were shared. Because the study included a small number of donors, the genetic and exposure-history diversity represented was limited. Pairwise subsampling indicated that sequencing depth was expected to affect the degree of clonotype sharing among donors. Naive subsets generally had larger estimated clonotype richness than memory subsets did.

To note about this clone: Its recognized antigen is unknown. One base away there is no much larger clone; base qualities are not given.

Using the deep immunoSEQ assay, multiplex PCR amplified TCR CDR3 regions from genomic DNA. For each cell subset, the extracted genomic DNA was distributed evenly across all wells of several immunoSEQ 96-well plates, and each plate served as one replicate. Each replicate PCR for sorted subsets received about 0.2 ug genomic DNA, equal to tens of thousands of T cell genomes. The purified libraries were quantified using a Qubit 3.0 fluorometer, sized with a Bioanalyzer 2100, and then quantified again using the KAPA Library Quantification kit. A separate single-read 150-cycle Illumina NextSeq 550 flow cell was used to sequence each immunoSEQ 96-well plate. The study's own analysis went as follows. Because only junctional sequences without quality scores were contained in the immunoSEQ output, filtering matching that applied to full-length reads could not be performed. To assign V/J genes and CDR3, sequences were annotated against IMGT germline references using PyIR, a Python wrapper for IgBLAST v1.9. Any read was removed if the V/J assignment was weak (E-value above 1e-6), the CDR3 was missing, or the read contained stop codons, out-of-frame junctions, or ambiguous translated residues. A V3J clonotype was defined by an identical inferred V gene, J gene, and CDR3 amino acid sequence. Percentage overlap between repertoires was computed as shared unique clonotypes divided by the size of the smaller repertoire. Three approaches were used to assess repertoire richness: RTK rarefaction, the Chao1 estimator, and Recon v2.1 estimates of unobserved clonotypes. Generation probabilities for all TCRbeta clonotypes obtained by the gDNA method from a handful of donors were computed using OLGA. This immuneACCESS table, as held by TCRdb, lists in-frame sequences with V and J called but not all clones. Of the missing ones, under half trace to an unresolved V gene in checked studies; the others have no known cause. V and J calls and clone size come straight from that table; D and trimming were deduced from the DNA. Here the sample has just over 2,000,000 clones; over 85% occur a single time. The ten largest clones add up to 0.13% of the sample.

The sequence was obtained from a man between 18 and 35 years old in good health. The chain couples TRBV6-4 to TRBJ2-5; TRBD1 matches 9 bases in the middle. Sequenced input: naive CD4+ T cells sorted from blood. The sample's cell subset or site label is to be understood as: CD45RA+ positively selected. DNA sequence: TGTGCCAGCAGTCCAACAGGGGGCACAGAGACCCAGTACTTC. Its amino acids are CASSPTGGTETQYF.